These 12 T cell receptor beta chains share one sample of origin, sequenced in a study of cytomegalovirus exposure and HLA in healthy donors. 13 Jbeta primers and 60 Vbeta primers were used for the PCR. The repertoire was sequenced with immunoSEQ multiplex PCR; TCRdb's copy has only in-frame clones and lacks some. The sample shows under 150,000 clones, approximately 89% of them seen only once. Sequencing used PBMCs. The receptors here all came from a woman aged 25-40 years in good health and CMV-seropositive.

The CDR3 bases are TGTGCCAGCAGCCCCGGAGGGGAGCAGTTCTTC. Encoded protein: CASSPGGEQFF. V and J are TRBV6-6 and TRBJ2-1; tentative D call: TRBD2 (6 bases). The germline V gene has CDR1 MNHNY and CDR2 SVGAGI (reference sequence). The length of the CDR3 is 11 residues. V was trimmed by 6 bases and J by 10 bases, leaving 10 bases between them.

The V gene is TRBV30, the J gene TRBJ2-1, with 8 bases identical to TRBD2. V dropped 2 bases and J dropped 6; count of bases not matched to a gene: 6. There are 14 residues in the CDR3. CDR1 is GTSNPN and CDR2 is SVGIG in the germline V gene (reference sequence). Written as DNA, the CDR3 is TGTGCCTGGAGTAGCGGGAGTGCTTTCAATGAGCAGTTCTTC. It is translated as CAWSSGSAFNEQFF.

The gene calls are TRBV15 and TRBJ2-7; 9 bases match TRBD1. The CDR3 extends over 17 amino acids. Germline V gives CDR1 LNHNV, CDR2 YYDKDF (reference sequence). Losses at the gene ends were 0 bases for V and 6 bases for J; bases not matched to a gene: 12. The CDR3 nucleotides read TGTGCCACCAGCAGAGAGTTACACGGGACAGGGAGTGGCGAGCAGTACTTC. It translates to CATSRELHGTGSGEQYF.

The chain recombines TRBV6-5 with TRBJ1-4; D remains ambiguous. Germline loops: CDR1 MNHEY, CDR2 SVGAGI. The CDR3 is 14 residues long. Trimming pared 0 bases from V and 12 bases from J, leaving 14 bases between. The CDR3 DNA follows: TGTGCCAGCAGTTACTCGATAGCACAATTGGAACTGTTTTTT. It is translated as CASSYSIAQLELFF.

The CDR3 sequence: CASQGSNEKLFF. Here the CDR3 DNA reads TGTGCCAGCCAGGGGTCTAATGAAAAACTGTTTTTT. V and J are TRBV2 and TRBJ1-4; a weak D match, TRBD1 (6 bases). Trimming stripped 8 bases from V and 3 bases from J, with 7 bases between. The CDR3 extends over 12 amino acids. Germline CDR1 SNHLY, CDR2 FYNNEI.

This rearrangement joins TRBV27 to TRBJ1-1; D gene unclear. Germline V lookup: CDR1 MNHEY, CDR2 SMNVEV (reference sequence). Trimming cost V 4 bases and J 0 bases, with 9 bases left between them. The length of the CDR3 is 14 residues. This CDR3 is CASSSQHVNTEAFF. The CDR3 DNA is TGTGCCAGCAGTTCCCAACACGTGAACACTGAAGCTTTCTTT.

This rearrangement joins TRBV9 to TRBJ1-3, with D tentatively TRBD1 (5 bases). The CDR3 extends over 16 amino acids. V was shortened by 3 bases and J by 0 bases, with 13 bases between the two germline ends. Germline assignment: CDR1 SGDLS and CDR2 YYNGEE. CDR3: CASSEPAQGSGNTIYF. CDR3 nucleotides: TGTGCCAGCAGCGAACCCGCTCAGGGCTCTGGAAACACCATATATTTT.

The genes are TRBV28 and TRBJ1-2; 10 bases line up with TRBD1. The CDR3 has 15 amino acids. J was trimmed by 2 bases and V by 4 bases; bases with no gene match: 4. Germline values: CDR1 MDHEN, CDR2 SYDVKM. CDR3 protein: CASSSPGQGNYGYTF. The CDR3 DNA reads TGTGCCAGCAGTTCTCCGGGACAGGGGAACTATGGCTACACCTTC.

This rearrangement joins TRBV6-6 to TRBJ2-7, with a weak D call TRBD1 (6 bases). Germline V gene lookup returns CDR1 MNHNY and CDR2 SVGAGI (reference sequence). This CDR3 is 14 amino acids long. The germline V and J ends were trimmed by 0 bases and 6 bases, with 12 bases remaining between them. CDR3 amino acids: CASSYSYQGSEQYF. The CDR3 region has the DNA TGTGCCAGCAGTTACTCTTATCAGGGGAGCGAGCAGTACTTC.

The chain couples TRBV19 to TRBJ2-5; 7 bases map to TRBD2. Germline CDR1 reads LNHDA; CDR2 reads SQIVND (reference sequence). Unmatched junction bases numbered 8, after V lost 3 bases and J lost 4 bases. The CDR3 loop spans 15 amino acids. CDR3 DNA sequence: TGTGCCAGTAGTATGAGGAGTAGGGAGGGAGAGACCCAGTACTTC. It yields the protein CASSMRSREGETQYF.

The chain links TRBV19 to TRBJ1-4, with 9 nucleotides matching TRBD1. This CDR3 spans 15 amino acids. CDR1 LNHDA and CDR2 SQIVND come from the germline V gene (reference sequence). The junction had 8 bases not matched to a gene; V was cut back by 5 bases and J by 7 bases. Written as DNA, the CDR3 is TGTGCCAGTAGTCAACAGGGGGCTGGAGGTGAAAAACTGTTTTTT. Residues: CASSQQGAGGEKLFF. The full variable domain, rest sourced from reference TRBV19 and TRBJ1-4, is DGGITQSPKYLFRKEGQNVTLSCEQNLNHDAMYWYRQDPGQGLRLIYYSQIVNDFQKGDIAEGYSVSREKKESFPLTVTSAQKNPTAFYLCASSQQGAGGEKLFFGSGTQLSVL.

This clone was detected only a few times. The chain links TRBV27 to TRBJ1-1, with D tentatively TRBD1 (6 bases). Trimming removed 6 bases from V and 1 base from J, with 15 bases in between. The CDR3 totals 15 residues. Germline CDR1 and CDR2: MNHEY and SMNVEV (reference sequence). The CDR3 protein is CASRPGHLGNTEAFF. Written as DNA, the CDR3 is TGTGCCAGCAGGCCGGGACACCTGGGGAACACTGAAGCTTTCTTT.